Sequencing of this T cell receptor beta chain was carried out in a study of T-cell memory formation after mild COVID-19. Study-level findings and limits: Pre-infection memory held some responding clones, suggesting pre-existing cross-reactive T cells responded.

TCRdb fed the 5' RACE reads into MiXCR, producing one record per CDR3 protein. The sample contains about 350,000 distinct CDR3 sequences, approximately 13% of which appear only once. This CDR3 comprises 11 residues. Germline CDR1 is SGHKS and CDR2 is YYEKEE (reference sequence). V dropped 0 bases and J dropped 6 bases, with 4 bases sitting between them. The sample holds a few counts of this clonotype. Its matching antigen is unknown. The chain carries TRBV5-5 and TRBJ2-7, with D hard to call. Sequencing was carried out using PBMCs or a T cell subset sorted from them (not recorded which). This receptor was obtained from a man aged 18-30 years who had mild COVID-19 (a few samples of this study predate the infection). Cell type and time point are not known. CDR3 nucleotide sequence: TGTGCCAGCAGCTTGGGCCTCGAGCAGTACGTC. This codes for CASSLGLEQYV.